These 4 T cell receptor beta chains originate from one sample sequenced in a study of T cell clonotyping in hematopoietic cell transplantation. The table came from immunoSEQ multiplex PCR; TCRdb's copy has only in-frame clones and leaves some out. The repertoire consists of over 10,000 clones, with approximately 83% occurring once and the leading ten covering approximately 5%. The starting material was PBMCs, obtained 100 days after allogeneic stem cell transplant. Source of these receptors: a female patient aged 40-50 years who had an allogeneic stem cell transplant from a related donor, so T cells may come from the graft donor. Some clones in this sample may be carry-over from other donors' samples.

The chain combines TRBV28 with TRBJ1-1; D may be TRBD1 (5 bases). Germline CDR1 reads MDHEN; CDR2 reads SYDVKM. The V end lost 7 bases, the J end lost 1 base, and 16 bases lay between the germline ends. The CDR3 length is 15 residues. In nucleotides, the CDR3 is TGTGCCAGCACCAAGGCAGGGACCGAGAACACTGAAGCTTTCTTT. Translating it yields CASTKAGTENTEAFF.

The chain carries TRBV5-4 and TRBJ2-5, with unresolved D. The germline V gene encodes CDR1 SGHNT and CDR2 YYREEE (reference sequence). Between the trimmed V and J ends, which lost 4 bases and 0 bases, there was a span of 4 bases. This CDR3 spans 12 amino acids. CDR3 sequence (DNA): TGTGCCAGCAGCGTAGACCAAGAGACCCAGTACTTC. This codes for CASSVDQETQYF.

The CDR3 loop is CASSWDRNYEQYF. CDR3 bases: TGTGCCAGCAGTTGGGACCGAAACTACGAGCAGTACTTC. The V and J genes are TRBV5-4 and TRBJ2-7, with D possibly called TRBD1 or TRBD2 (5 bases each). The CDR3 covers 13 residues. Trimming took 5 bases from V and 3 from J, leaving 12 bases between them. CDR1 is SGHNT, CDR2 YYREEE, per germline (reference sequence).

The CDR3 bases are TGCGCCAGCAGCCAGTTCCCGGGACAGGGTTCCGGAAACACCATATATTTT. Residues: CASSQFPGQGSGNTIYF. The rearrangement uses TRBV4-1 and TRBJ1-3; 9 nucleotides align to TRBD1. The CDR3 sequence is 17 residues long. The trim removed 3 bases at V and 4 bases at J, leaving 10 bases unmatched. CDR1 and CDR2 from the germline V gene are MGHRA and YSYEKL.